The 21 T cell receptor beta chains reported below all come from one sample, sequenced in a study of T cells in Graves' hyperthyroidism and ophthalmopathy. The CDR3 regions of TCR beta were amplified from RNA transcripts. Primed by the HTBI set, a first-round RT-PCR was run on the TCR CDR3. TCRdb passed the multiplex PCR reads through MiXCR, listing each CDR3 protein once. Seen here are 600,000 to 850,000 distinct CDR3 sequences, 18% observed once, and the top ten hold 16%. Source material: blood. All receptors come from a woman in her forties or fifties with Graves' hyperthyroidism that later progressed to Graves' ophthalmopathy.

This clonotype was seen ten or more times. The CDR3 bases are TGTGCCAGCAGCACCATCATGGGACAGGGGGCCACTGAAGCTTTCTTT. This translates into CASSTIMGQGATEAFF. This rearrangement joins TRBV11-2 to TRBJ1-1; 12 bases align to TRBD1. V lost 5 bases and J lost 4; bases outside the gene matches: 8. Per the germline V gene, CDR1 is SGHAT and CDR2 is FQNNGV. The CDR3 loop spans 16 amino acids. The full variable domain, in which reference TRBV11-2 and TRBJ1-1 provide the parts outside the CDR3, is EAGVAQSPRYKIIEKRQSVAFWCNPISGHATLYWYQQILGQGPKLLIQFQNNGVVDDSQLPKDRFSAERLKGVDSTLKIQPAKLEDSAVYLCASSTIMGQGATEAFFGQGTRLTVV.

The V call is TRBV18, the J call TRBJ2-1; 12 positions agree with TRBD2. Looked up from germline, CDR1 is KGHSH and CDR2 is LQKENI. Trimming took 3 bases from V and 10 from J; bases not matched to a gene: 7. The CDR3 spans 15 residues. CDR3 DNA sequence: TGTGCCAGCTCACCGGCTAGCGGGGGGGCCGGAGAGCAGTTCTTC. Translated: CASSPASGGAGEQFF. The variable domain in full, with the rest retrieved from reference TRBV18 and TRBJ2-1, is NAGVMQNPRHLVRRRGQEARLRCSPMKGHSHVYWYRQLPEEGLKFMVYLQKENIIDESGMPKERFSAEFPKEGPSILRIQQVVRGDSAAYFCASSPASGGAGEQFFGPGTRLTVL.

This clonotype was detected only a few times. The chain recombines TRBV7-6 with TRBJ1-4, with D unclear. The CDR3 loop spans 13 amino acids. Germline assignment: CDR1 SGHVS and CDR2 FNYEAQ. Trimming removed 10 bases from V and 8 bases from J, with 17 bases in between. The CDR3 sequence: CAIYSAAREKLFF. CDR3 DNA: TGTGCCATCTACAGTGCGGCAAGGGAAAAACTGTTTTTT.

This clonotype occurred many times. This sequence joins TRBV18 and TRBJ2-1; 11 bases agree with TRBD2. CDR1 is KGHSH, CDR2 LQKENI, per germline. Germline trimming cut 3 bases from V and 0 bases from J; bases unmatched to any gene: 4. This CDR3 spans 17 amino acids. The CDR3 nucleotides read TGTGCCAGCTCACCTTTAGCGGGGGGGAGCTCCTACAATGAGCAGTTCTTC. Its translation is CASSPLAGGSSYNEQFF.

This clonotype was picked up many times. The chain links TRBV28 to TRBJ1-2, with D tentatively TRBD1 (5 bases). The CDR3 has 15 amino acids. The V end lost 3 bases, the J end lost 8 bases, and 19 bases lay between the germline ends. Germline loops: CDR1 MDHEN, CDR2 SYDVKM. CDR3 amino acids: CASSLLSRGRGGYTF. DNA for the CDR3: TGTGCCAGCAGTTTGTTGTCCAGAGGGCGGGGGGGCTACACCTTC.

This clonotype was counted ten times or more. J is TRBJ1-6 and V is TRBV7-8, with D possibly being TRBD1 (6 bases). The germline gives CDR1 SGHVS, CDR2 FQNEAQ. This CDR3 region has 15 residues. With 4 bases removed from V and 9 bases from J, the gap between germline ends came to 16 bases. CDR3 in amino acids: CASSWTGHKSSPLHF. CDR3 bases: TGTGCCAGCAGCTGGACGGGACATAAGAGTTCACCCCTCCACTTT.

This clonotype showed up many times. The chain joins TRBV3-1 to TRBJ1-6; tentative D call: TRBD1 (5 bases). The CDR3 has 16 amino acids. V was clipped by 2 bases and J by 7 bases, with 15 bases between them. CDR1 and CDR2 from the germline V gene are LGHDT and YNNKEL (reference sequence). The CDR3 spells CASSQRVRDRNSPLHF. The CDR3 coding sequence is TGTGCCAGCAGCCAAAGGGTCCGGGACCGGAATTCACCCCTCCACTTT.

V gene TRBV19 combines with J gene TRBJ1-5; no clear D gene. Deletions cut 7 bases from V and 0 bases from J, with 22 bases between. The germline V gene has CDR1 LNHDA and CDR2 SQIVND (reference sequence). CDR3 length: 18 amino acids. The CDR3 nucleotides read TGTGCCAGTACGTCCAGGATCTCTTACAGCGATAGCAATCAGCCCCAGCATTTT. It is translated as CASTSRISYSDSNQPQHF. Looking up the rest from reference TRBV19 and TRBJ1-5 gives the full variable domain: DGGITQSPKYLFRKEGQNVTLSCEQNLNHDAMYWYRQDPGQGLRLIYYSQIVNDFQKGDIAEGYSVSREKKESFPLTVTSAQKNPTAFYLCASTSRISYSDSNQPQHFGDGTRLSIL.

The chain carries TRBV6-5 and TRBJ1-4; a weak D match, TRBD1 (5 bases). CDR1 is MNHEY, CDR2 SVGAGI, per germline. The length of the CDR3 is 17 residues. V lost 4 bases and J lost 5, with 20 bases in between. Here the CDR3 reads CASSSVPGLRGNEKLFF. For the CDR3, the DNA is TGTGCCAGCAGTTCCGTCCCGGGACTTCGGGGCAATGAAAAACTGTTTTTT.

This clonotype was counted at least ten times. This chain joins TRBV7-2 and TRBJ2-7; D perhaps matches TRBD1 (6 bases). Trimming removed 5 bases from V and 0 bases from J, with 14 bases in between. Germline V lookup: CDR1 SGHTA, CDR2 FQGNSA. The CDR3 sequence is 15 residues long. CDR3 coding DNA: TGTGCCAGCAGCAAGCAAGGACAGAACTCCTACGAGCAGTACTTC. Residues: CASSKQGQNSYEQYF.

The CDR3 here is CASTLIGGTGANVLTF. The CDR3 bases are TGCGCCAGCACACTTATCGGAGGGACTGGGGCCAACGTCCTGACTTTC. The V gene is TRBV5-1, the J gene TRBJ2-6, with D possibly matching TRBD2 (6 bases). CDR1 and CDR2 (germline): SGHRS, YFSETQ. The V gene lost 6 bases and the J gene lost 2 bases, with 15 bases spanning the gap. The CDR3 is 16 amino acids.

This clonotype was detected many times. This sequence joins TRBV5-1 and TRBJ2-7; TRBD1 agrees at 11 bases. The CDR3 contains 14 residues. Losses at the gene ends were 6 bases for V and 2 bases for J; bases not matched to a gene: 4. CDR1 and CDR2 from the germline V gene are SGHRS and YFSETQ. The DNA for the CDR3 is TGCGCCAGCACCTGGACAGGGGGCACCTACGAGCAGTACTTC. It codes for CASTWTGGTYEQYF.

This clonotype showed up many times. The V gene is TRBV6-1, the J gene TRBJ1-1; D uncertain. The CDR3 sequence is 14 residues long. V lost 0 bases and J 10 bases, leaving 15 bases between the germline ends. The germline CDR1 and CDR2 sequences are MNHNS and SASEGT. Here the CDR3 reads CASSEAWTLGRAFF. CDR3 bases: TGTGCCAGCAGTGAAGCATGGACTCTGGGGAGAGCTTTCTTT.

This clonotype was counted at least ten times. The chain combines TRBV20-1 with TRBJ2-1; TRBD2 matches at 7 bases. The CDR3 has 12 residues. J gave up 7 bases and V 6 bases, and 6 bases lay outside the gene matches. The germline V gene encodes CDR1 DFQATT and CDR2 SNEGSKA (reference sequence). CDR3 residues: CSAPTSWNEQFF. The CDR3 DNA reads TGCAGTGCCCCGACTAGCTGGAATGAGCAGTTCTTC.

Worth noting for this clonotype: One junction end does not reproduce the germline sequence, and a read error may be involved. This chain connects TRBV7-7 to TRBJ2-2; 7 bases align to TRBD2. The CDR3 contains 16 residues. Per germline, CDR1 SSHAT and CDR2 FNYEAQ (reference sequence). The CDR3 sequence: CASSSLGGANTGELFF. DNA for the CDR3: TGTGCTAGCAGCTCACTTGGGGGGGCGAACACCGGGGAGCTGTTTTTT. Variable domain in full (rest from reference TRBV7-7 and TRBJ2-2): GAGVSQSPRYKVTKRGQDVTLRCDPISSHATLYWYQQALGQGPEFLTYFNYEAQPDKSGLPSDRFSAERPEGSISTLTIQRTEQRDSAMYRCASSSLGGANTGELFFGEGSRLTVL.

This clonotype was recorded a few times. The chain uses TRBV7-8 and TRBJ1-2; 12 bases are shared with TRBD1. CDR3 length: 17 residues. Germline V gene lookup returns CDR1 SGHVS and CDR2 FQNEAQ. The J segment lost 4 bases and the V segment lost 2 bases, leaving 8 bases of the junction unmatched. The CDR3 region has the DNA TGTGCCAGCAGCTTACCGGGACAGGGGGCATTAGTCTATGGCTACACCTTC. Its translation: CASSLPGQGALVYGYTF.

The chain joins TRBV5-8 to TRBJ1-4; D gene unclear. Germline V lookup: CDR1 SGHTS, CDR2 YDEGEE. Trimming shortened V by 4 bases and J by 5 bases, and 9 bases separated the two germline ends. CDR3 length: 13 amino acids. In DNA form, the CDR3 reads TGTGCCAGCAGCGGCGGACTGAATGAAAAACTGTTTTTT. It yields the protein CASSGGLNEKLFF.

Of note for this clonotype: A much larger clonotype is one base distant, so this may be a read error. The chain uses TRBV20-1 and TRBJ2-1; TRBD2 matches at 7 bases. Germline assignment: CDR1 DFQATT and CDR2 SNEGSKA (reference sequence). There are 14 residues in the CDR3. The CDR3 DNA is TGCGGTGCTACGCGGGGGAGGGAAGTGAATGAGCAGTTCTTC. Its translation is CGATRGREVNEQFF.

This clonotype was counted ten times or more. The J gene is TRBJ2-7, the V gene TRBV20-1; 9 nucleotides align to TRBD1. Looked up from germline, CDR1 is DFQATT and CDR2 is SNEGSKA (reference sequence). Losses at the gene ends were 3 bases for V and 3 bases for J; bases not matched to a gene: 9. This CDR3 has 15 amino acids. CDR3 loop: CSARDPGQGLYEQYF. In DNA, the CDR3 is TGCAGTGCTAGGGACCCGGGACAGGGACTCTACGAGCAGTACTTC.

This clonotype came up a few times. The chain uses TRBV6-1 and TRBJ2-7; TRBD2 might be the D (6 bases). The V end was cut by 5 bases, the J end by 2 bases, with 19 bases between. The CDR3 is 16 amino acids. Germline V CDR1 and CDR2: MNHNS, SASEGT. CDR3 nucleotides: TGTGCCAGCAGTTCGAGAACCGGGACTCGCACCTACGAGCAGTACTTC. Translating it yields CASSSRTGTRTYEQYF.

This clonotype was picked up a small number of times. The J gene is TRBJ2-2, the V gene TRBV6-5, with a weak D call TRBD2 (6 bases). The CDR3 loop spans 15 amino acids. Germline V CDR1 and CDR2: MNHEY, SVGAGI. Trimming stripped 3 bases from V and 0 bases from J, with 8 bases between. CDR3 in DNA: TGTGCCAGCAGTTATGGGACTCCGAACACCGGGGAGCTGTTTTTT. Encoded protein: CASSYGTPNTGELFF.